The present TCR beta chain was sequenced within a study of blood T cell repertoires in COVID-19. In the study overall: From the United States, Italy and Spain came samples of acute and convalescent COVID-19.

Clones were read by immunoSEQ multiplex PCR, and TCRdb kept only the in-frame ones, dropping some. This sample has about 58,000 clones, with about 83% found just once. CDR1 and CDR2 (germline): SGHTS, YDEGEE. The V end was cut by 7 bases, the J end by 0 bases, with 13 bases between. The CDR3 is made up of 14 amino acids. The sample holds one count of this clone. The sample comprised peripheral blood. The sequence was collected from a man aged 35 to 55 with active COVID-19. The chain links TRBV5-8 to TRBJ1-1; possible D gene TRBD1, 5 bases. CDR3 sequence reads: CASARGGVNTEAFF. As DNA, the CDR3 is TGTGCCAGCGCCCGGGGGGGGGTGAACACTGAAGCTTTCTTT.